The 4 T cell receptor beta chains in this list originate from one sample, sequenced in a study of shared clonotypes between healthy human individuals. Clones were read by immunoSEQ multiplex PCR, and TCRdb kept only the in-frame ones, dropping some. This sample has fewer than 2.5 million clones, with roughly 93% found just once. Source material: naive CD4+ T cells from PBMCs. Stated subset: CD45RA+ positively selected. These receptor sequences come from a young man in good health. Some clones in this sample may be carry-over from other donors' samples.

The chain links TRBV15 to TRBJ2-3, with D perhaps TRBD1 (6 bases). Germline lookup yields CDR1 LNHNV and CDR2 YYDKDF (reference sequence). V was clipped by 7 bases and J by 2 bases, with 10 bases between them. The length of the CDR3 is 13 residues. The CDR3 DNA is TGTGCCACCACAGAGGGGGTCACAGATACGCAGTATTTT. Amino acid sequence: CATTEGVTDTQYF.

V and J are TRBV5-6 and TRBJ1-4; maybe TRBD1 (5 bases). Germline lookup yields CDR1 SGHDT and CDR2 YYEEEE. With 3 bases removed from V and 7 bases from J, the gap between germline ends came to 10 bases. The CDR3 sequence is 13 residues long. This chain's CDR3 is CASSSPGLEKLFF. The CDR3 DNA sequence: TGTGCCAGCAGCTCCCCGGGGCTTGAAAAACTGTTTTTT.

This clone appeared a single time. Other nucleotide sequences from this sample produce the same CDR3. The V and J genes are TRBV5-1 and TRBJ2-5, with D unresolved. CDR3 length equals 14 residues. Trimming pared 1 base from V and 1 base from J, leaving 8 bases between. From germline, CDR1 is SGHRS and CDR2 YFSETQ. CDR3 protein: CASSLMGIQETQYF. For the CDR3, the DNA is TGCGCCAGCAGCTTGATGGGAATCCAAGAGACCCAGTACTTC.

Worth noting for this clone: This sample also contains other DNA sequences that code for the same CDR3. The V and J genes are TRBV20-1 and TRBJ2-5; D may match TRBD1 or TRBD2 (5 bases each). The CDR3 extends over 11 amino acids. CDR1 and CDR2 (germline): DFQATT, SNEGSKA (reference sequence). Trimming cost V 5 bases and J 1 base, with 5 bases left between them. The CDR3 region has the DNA TGCAGTGCTGGGACCCAAGAGACCCAGTACTTC. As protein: CSAGTQETQYF.